Below are 21 T cell receptor beta chains sequenced from a single sample in a study of blood T cell repertoires in COVID-19. The data were produced by immunoSEQ multiplex PCR, yet TCRdb's version contains in-frame clones alone and is incomplete. The sample includes 130,000 to 150,000 clones, approximately 89% of them seen just once. Material: peripheral blood. The receptors shown here come from a human donor in a cohort sampled during active COVID-19.

Note on this clone: The sample contains more than one DNA sequence encoding this CDR3. The chain has TRBV5-1 and TRBJ2-5, with a tentative D call TRBD1 (5 bases). CDR1 SGHRS and CDR2 YFSETQ come from the germline V gene. Trimming removed 4 bases from V and 1 base from J, with 11 bases in between. The CDR3 totals 14 residues. CDR3 nucleotides: TGCGCCAGCAGCCTCCGAGACAGCCAAGAGACCCAGTACTTC. Its translation: CASSLRDSQETQYF.

This clone occurred once. The chain recombines TRBV7-3 with TRBJ1-3, with a tentative D call TRBD1 (5 bases). The CDR3 contains 16 residues. The germline V gene encodes CDR1 SGHTA and CDR2 FQGTGA. Between the trimmed V and J ends, which lost 1 base and 0 bases, there was a span of 10 bases. CDR3 loop: CASSLNGGNSGNTIYF. In DNA, the CDR3 is TGTGCCAGCAGCTTAAACGGGGGGAACTCTGGAAACACCATATATTTT.

The chain couples TRBV11-2 to TRBJ2-3; TRBD2 agrees at 13 bases. The CDR3 has 16 residues. The germline V gene encodes CDR1 SGHAT and CDR2 FQNNGV. The trim removed 5 bases at V and 6 bases at J, leaving 8 bases unmatched. In DNA, the CDR3 is TGTGCCAGCAGCCCGGGACTAGCGGGGTTTCGGGATACGCAGTATTTT. It codes for CASSPGLAGFRDTQYF. The variable domain in full, with the rest retrieved from reference TRBV11-2 and TRBJ2-3, is EAGVAQSPRYKIIEKRQSVAFWCNPISGHATLYWYQQILGQGPKLLIQFQNNGVVDDSQLPKDRFSAERLKGVDSTLKIQPAKLEDSAVYLCASSPGLAGFRDTQYFGPGTRLTVL.

V is TRBV2 and J is TRBJ1-1; a weak D match, TRBD1 (6 bases). This CDR3 comprises 16 residues. CDR1 and CDR2 from the germline V gene are SNHLY and FYNNEI. V was cut by 2 bases and J by 2 bases, with 15 bases left in between. CDR3: CASSESRRGGNTEAFF. The CDR3 region has the DNA TGTGCCAGCAGTGAATCTCGGAGGGGGGGAAACACTGAAGCTTTCTTT.

The chain combines TRBV5-4 with TRBJ1-1, with a weak D call TRBD1 (6 bases). With 2 bases removed from V and 4 bases from J, the gap between germline ends came to 15 bases. The V gene's germline CDR1 is SGHNT and CDR2 YYREEE (reference sequence). This CDR3 is built from 15 residues. CDR3 loop: CASSFGGGAGTEAFF. The CDR3 nucleotides read TGTGCCAGCAGCTTTGGGGGGGGCGCAGGCACTGAAGCTTTCTTT.

As DNA, the CDR3 is TGCGCCAGCAGTCTACAGGGGGCCGGCGCAGATACGCAGTATTTT. Encoded protein: CASSLQGAGADTQYF. The chain is built from TRBV10-1 and TRBJ2-3; 9 bases are a match to TRBD1. CDR3 length: 15 residues. With 5 bases clipped from V and 4 bases from J, the junction kept 7 bases outside the gene matches. The germline CDR1 and CDR2 sequences are WNHNN and SYGVQD (reference sequence).

This chain links TRBV11-2 with TRBJ1-2; D remains ambiguous. This CDR3 is built from 13 residues. Germline loops: CDR1 SGHAT, CDR2 FQNNGV. The ends were cut back, 5 bases at V and 4 bases at J, with 11 bases in the middle. The CDR3 is CASSLQEFYGYTF. CDR3 sequence (DNA): TGTGCCAGCAGCCTGCAGGAATTCTATGGCTACACCTTC.

The V gene is TRBV10-1, the J gene TRBJ1-1, with 7 nucleotides matching TRBD1. This CDR3 region has 14 residues. Germline loops: CDR1 WNHNN, CDR2 SYGVQD (reference sequence). J gave up 9 bases and V 2 bases, and 9 bases lay outside the gene matches. The CDR3 coding sequence is TGCGCCAGCAGTGAGGGGCCGGGACAGCTCAAAGCTTTCTTT. It translates to CASSEGPGQLKAFF.

The V gene is TRBV3-1 (or the pseudogene TRBV3-2), the J gene TRBJ1-2, with a tentative D call TRBD1 (5 bases). Germline values: CDR1 LGHDT, CDR2 YNNKEL (reference sequence). The CDR3 covers 11 residues. Trimming removed 8 bases at V and 13 bases at J, with 17 bases between. CDR3 DNA sequence: TGTGCCAGCGGCCCCGGGGGAAGCTGCACCTTC. Encoded protein: CASGPGGSCTF.

The chain combines TRBV7-8 with TRBJ1-2, with no clear D. The CDR3 is made up of 12 amino acids. The V gene lost 5 bases and the J gene lost 7 bases, with 11 bases spanning the gap. Germline V gives CDR1 SGHVS, CDR2 FQNEAQ. Here the CDR3 DNA reads TGTGCCAGCAGCCCTCGGGGAGCTGGCTACACCTTC. Encoded protein: CASSPRGAGYTF. The whole variable domain, filled in from reference TRBV7-8 and TRBJ1-2, reads GAGVSQSPRYKVAKRGQDVALRCDPISGHVSLFWYQQALGQGPEFLTYFQNEAQLDKSGLPSDRFFAERPEGSVSTLKIQRTQQEDSAVYLCASSPRGAGYTFGSGTRLTVV.

The chain joins TRBV5-1 to TRBJ2-6, with 9 bases fitting TRBD1. This CDR3 is 20 amino acids long. V shed 1 base, J shed 0 bases, and the junction held 11 bases outside the gene matches. CDR1 is SGHRS and CDR2 is YFSETQ in the germline V gene. Written as DNA, the CDR3 is TGCGCCAGCAGCTTGAATAGGGAACAGGGGGCTGTCTCTGGGGCCAACGTCCTGACTTTC. Its translation is CASSLNREQGAVSGANVLTF. The complete variable domain, with remaining parts taken from reference TRBV5-1 and TRBJ2-6, reads KAGVTQTPRYLIKTRGQQVTLSCSPISGHRSVSWYQQTPGQGLQFLFEYFSETQRNKGNFPGRFSGRQFSNSRSEMNVSTLELGDSALYLCASSLNREQGAVSGANVLTFGAGSRLTVL.

The V gene is TRBV5-1, the J gene TRBJ2-1; possible D gene TRBD1, 6 bases. The germline CDR1 and CDR2 sequences are SGHRS and YFSETQ. V lost 0 bases to trimming and J lost 3 bases, with 16 bases between them. The length of the CDR3 is 17 residues. The CDR3 region is CASSLAYRANLYNEQFF. CDR3 bases: TGCGCCAGCAGCTTGGCCTACAGGGCCAACCTCTACAATGAGCAGTTCTTC.

The V and J genes are TRBV25-1 and TRBJ2-7; tentative D call: TRBD2 (5 bases). The CDR3 has 14 amino acids. The germline V gene has CDR1 MGHDK and CDR2 SYGVNS. V was trimmed by 2 bases and J by 4 bases, leaving 12 bases between them. CDR3 DNA: TGTGCCAGCAGTGAAGAAAGGGAGTTGTACGAGCAGTACTTC. Its protein product is CASSEERELYEQYF.

The V gene is TRBV18, the J gene TRBJ1-2; tentative D call: TRBD1 (5 bases). V lost 2 bases to trimming and J lost 6 bases, with 16 bases between them. Per germline, CDR1 KGHSH and CDR2 LQKENI. This CDR3 has 15 residues. CDR3 amino acids: CASSPVPGGVDGYTF. The CDR3, as DNA: TGTGCCAGCTCACCAGTCCCCGGGGGAGTGGATGGCTACACCTTC.

The J gene is TRBJ2-6, the V gene TRBV19, with TRBD2 identical over 8 bases. This CDR3 comprises 16 residues. Germline trimming cut 7 bases from V and 2 bases from J; bases unmatched to any gene: 7. Germline assignment: CDR1 LNHDA and CDR2 SQIVND (reference sequence). The CDR3 nucleotides read TGTGCCAGTACCAGCGGGGGAGGGGCTGGGGCCAACGTCCTGACTTTC. It encodes CASTSGGGAGANVLTF.

The rearrangement links TRBV5-1 to TRBJ1-6; D is undetermined. Germline V gives CDR1 SGHRS, CDR2 YFSETQ. The CDR3 has 13 amino acids. V lost 0 bases to trimming and J lost 7 bases, with 5 bases between them. The CDR3: CASSLDSNSPLHF. The DNA for the CDR3 is TGCGCCAGCAGCTTGGACAGCAATTCACCCCTCCACTTT. The variable domain in full, completed from reference TRBV5-1 and TRBJ1-6, reads KAGVTQTPRYLIKTRGQQVTLSCSPISGHRSVSWYQQTPGQGLQFLFEYFSETQRNKGNFPGRFSGRQFSNSRSEMNVSTLELGDSALYLCASSLDSNSPLHFGNGTRLTVT.

V gene TRBV19 combines with J gene TRBJ1-6; TRBD1 aligns across 7 bases. Germline trimming cut 5 bases from V and 7 bases from J; bases unmatched to any gene: 8. Germline-derived CDR1 and CDR2 are LNHDA and SQIVND (reference sequence). The CDR3 has 15 residues. The CDR3 DNA reads TGTGCCAGTAGTCCACGACAGGGAGGAAATTCACCCCTCCACTTT. It yields the protein CASSPRQGGNSPLHF.

The chain is built from TRBV19 and TRBJ1-5; D not resolved. Germline lookup yields CDR1 LNHDA and CDR2 SQIVND (reference sequence). The CDR3 has 16 amino acids. V was cut by 5 bases and J by 5 bases, with 19 bases left in between. Here the CDR3 DNA reads TGTGCCAGTAGTTTAAGCAGGCTTAGGTTTCATCAGCCCCAGCATTTT. Its translation: CASSLSRLRFHQPQHF.

The chain couples TRBV7-9 to TRBJ1-3; 9 bases match TRBD1. Trimming took 5 bases from V and 4 from J; bases not matched to a gene: 9. The CDR3 length is 16 residues. Germline lookup yields CDR1 SEHNR and CDR2 FQNEAQ (reference sequence). In DNA, the CDR3 is TGTGCCAGCAGCCACTCCGGGACAGGGCGGGGAAACACCATATATTTT. This translates into CASSHSGTGRGNTIYF.

The chain carries TRBV5-1 and TRBJ2-7; a weak D match, TRBD1 (5 bases). V lost 4 bases, J lost 5 bases, and 16 bases lay in between. Germline V gene lookup returns CDR1 SGHRS and CDR2 YFSETQ. The CDR3 length is 14 residues. The CDR3 protein is CASSPEAGNHEQYF. The CDR3 DNA sequence: TGCGCCAGCAGCCCCGAAGCAGGGAACCACGAGCAGTACTTC.

V and J are TRBV7-8 and TRBJ2-2, with 10 nucleotides matching TRBD2. The CDR3 runs 18 residues. Trimming removed 4 bases from V and 2 bases from J; junction bases left unmatched: 10. Germline V gene sequence: CDR1 SGHVS, CDR2 FQNEAQ. The CDR3 loop is CASSSTLSGGPNTGELFF. CDR3 bases: TGTGCCAGCAGCTCAACCCTTAGCGGGGGGCCCAACACCGGGGAGCTGTTTTTT.